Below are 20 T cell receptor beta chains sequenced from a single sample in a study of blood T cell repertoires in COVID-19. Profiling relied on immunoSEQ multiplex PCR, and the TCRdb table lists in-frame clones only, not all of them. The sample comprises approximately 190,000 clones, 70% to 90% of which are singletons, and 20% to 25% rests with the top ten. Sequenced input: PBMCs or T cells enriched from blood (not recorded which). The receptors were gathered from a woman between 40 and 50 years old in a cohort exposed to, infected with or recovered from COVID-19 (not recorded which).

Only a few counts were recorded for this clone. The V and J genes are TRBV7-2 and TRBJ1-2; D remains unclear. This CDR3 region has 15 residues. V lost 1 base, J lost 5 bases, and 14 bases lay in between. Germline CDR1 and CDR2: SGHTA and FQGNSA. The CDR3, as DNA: TGTGCCAGCAGCTTAGATGCGGGTGGACTTTATGGCTACACCTTC. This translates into CASSLDAGGLYGYTF.

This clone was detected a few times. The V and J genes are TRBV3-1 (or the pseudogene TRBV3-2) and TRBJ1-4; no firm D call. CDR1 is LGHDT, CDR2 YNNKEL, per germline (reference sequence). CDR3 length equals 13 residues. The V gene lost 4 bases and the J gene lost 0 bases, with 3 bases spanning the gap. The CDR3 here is CASSPTTNEKLFF. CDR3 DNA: TGTGCCAGCAGCCCAACAACTAATGAAAAACTGTTTTTT.

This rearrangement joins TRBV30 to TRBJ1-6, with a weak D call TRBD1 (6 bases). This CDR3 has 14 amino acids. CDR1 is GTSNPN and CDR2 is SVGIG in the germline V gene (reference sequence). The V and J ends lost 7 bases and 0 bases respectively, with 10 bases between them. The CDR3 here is CASRTVSYNSPLHF. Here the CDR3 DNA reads TGTGCCTCCCGGACAGTCTCCTATAATTCACCCCTCCACTTT.

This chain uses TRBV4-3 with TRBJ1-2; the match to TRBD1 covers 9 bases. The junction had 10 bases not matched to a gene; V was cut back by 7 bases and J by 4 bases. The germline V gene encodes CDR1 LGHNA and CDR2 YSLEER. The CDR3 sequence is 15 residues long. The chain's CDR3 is CASNPGQGIIYGYTF. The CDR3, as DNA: TGCGCCAGCAACCCAGGACAGGGGATAATCTATGGCTACACCTTC.

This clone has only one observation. The DNA of the CDR3 is TGTGCCAGCAGCCAAACAGCGGGGGGGCTCACCGGGGAGCTGTTTTTT. Amino acids: CASSQTAGGLTGELFF. The chain employs TRBV4-2 and TRBJ2-2; TRBD2 matches 10 bases. The trim removed 2 bases at V and 4 bases at J, leaving 4 bases unmatched. CDR1 LGHNA and CDR2 YNFKEQ come from the germline V gene. The CDR3 contains 16 residues.

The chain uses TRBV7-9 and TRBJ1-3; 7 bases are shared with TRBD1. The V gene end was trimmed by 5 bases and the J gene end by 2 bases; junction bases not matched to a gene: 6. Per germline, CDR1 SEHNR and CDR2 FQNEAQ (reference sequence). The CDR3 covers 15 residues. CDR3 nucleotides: TGTGCCAGCAGCAACCCGGACAGGCCTGGAAACACCATATATTTT. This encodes CASSNPDRPGNTIYF.

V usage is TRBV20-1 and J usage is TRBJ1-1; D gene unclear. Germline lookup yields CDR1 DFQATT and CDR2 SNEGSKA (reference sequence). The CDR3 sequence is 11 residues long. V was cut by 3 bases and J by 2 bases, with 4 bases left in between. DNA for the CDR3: TGCAGTGCTAGCCGTAACACTGAAGCTTTCTTT. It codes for CSASRNTEAFF.

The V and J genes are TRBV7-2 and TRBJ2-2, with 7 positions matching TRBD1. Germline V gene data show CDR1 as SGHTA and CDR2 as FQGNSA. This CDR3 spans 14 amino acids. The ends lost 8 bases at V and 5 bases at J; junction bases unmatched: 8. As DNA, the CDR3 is TGTGCCAGCTCTACAGGGGCAACAACCGGGGAGCTGTTTTTT. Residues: CASSTGATTGELFF.

CDR3 sequence (DNA): TGTGCCAGCAGTGAATCTATGGTAGGGACATTTGAAGCTTTCTTT. It encodes CASSESMVGTFEAFF. The rearrangement uses TRBV25-1 and TRBJ1-1, with D perhaps matching TRBD1 (6 bases). Trimming cost V 1 base and J 7 bases, with 16 bases left between them. The CDR3 is 15 residues long. Germline loops: CDR1 MGHDK, CDR2 SYGVNS.

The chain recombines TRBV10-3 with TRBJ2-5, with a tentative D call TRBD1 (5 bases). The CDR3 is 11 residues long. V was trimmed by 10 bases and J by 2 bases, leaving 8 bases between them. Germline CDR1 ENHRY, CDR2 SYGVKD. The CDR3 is CATGQQETQYF. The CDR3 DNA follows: TGTGCCACCGGACAACAAGAGACCCAGTACTTC.

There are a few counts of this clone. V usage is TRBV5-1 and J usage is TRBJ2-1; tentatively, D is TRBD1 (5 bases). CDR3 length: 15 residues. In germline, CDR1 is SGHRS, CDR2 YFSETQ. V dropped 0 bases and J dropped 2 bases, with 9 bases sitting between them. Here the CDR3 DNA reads TGCGCCAGCAGCTTGGGGCAGGGCCCCTACAATGAGCAGTTCTTC. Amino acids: CASSLGQGPYNEQFF. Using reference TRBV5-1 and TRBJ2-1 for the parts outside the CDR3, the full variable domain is KAGVTQTPRYLIKTRGQQVTLSCSPISGHRSVSWYQQTPGQGLQFLFEYFSETQRNKGNFPGRFSGRQFSNSRSEMNVSTLELGDSALYLCASSLGQGPYNEQFFGPGTRLTVL.

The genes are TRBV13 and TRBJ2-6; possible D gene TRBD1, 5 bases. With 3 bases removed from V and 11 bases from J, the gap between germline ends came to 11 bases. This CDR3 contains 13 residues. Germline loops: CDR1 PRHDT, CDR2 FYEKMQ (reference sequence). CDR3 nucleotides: TGTGCCAGCAGCTTCGACACAGGCGACGTCCTGACTTTC. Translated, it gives CASSFDTGDVLTF.

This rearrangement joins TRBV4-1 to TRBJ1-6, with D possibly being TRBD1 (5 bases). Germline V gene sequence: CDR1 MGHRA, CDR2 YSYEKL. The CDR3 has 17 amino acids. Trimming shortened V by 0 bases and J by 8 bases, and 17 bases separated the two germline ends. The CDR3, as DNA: TGCGCCAGCAGCCAAGATAGTGTCGGCAGGGCGTATTCACCCCTCCACTTT. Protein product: CASSQDSVGRAYSPLHF.

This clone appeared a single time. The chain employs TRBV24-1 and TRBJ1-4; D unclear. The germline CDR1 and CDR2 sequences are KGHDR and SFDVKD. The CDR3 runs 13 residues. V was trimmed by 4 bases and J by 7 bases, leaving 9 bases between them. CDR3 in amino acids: CATSDRSGEKLFF. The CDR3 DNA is TGTGCCACCAGTGACAGATCGGGTGAAAAACTGTTTTTT.

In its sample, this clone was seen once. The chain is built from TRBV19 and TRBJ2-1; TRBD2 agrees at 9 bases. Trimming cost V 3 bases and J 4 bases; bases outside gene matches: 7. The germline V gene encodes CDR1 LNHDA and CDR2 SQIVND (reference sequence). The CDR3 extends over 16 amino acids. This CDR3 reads CASSILSGGTYNEQFF. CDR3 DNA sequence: TGTGCCAGTAGTATCCTTAGCGGGGGTACTTACAATGAGCAGTTCTTC.

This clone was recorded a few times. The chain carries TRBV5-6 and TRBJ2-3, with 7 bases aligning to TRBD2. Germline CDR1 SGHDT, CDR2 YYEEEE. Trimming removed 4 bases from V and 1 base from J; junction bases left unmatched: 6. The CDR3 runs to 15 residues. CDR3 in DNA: TGTGCCAGCAGCCCCTGGGAGGGGCGCACAGATACGCAGTATTTT. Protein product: CASSPWEGRTDTQYF. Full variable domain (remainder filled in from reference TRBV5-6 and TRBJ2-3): DAGVTQSPTHLIKTRGQQVTLRCSPKSGHDTVSWYQQALGQGPQFIFQYYEEEERQRGNFPDRFSGHQFPNYSSELNVNALLLGDSALYLCASSPWEGRTDTQYFGPGTRLTVL.

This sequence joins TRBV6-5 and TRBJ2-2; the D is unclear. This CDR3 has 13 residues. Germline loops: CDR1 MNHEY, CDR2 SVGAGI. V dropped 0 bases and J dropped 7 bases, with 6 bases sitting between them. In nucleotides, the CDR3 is TGTGCCAGCAGTTACTCAGAGGTCGGGGAGCTGTTTTTT. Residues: CASSYSEVGELFF.

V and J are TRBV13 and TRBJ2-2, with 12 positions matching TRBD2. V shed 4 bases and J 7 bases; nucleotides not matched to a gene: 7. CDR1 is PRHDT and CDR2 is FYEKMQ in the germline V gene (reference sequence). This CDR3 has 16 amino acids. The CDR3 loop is CASSSGLAGHGGELFF. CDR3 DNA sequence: TGTGCCAGCAGCTCCGGACTAGCGGGGCACGGCGGGGAGCTGTTTTTT.

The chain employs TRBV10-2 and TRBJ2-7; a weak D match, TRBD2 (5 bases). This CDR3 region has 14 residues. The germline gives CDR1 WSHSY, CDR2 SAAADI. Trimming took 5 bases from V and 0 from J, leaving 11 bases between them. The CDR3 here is CASSRGRTSYEQYF. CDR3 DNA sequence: TGCGCCAGCAGTCGGGGAAGGACCTCCTACGAGCAGTACTTC.

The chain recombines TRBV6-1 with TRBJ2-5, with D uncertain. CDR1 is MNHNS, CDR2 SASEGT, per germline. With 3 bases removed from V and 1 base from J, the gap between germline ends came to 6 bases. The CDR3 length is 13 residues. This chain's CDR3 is CASSELTQETQYF. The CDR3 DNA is TGTGCCAGCAGTGAGCTAACCCAAGAGACCCAGTACTTC.